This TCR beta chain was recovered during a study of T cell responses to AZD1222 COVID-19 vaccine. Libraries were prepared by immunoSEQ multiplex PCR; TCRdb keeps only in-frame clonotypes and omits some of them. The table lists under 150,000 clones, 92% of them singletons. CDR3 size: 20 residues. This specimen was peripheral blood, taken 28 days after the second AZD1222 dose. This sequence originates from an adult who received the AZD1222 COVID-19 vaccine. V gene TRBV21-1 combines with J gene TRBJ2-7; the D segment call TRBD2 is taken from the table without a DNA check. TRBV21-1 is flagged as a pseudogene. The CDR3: CASSKDSVSGVLGSSYEQYF. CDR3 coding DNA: TGTGCCAGCAGCAAAGATTCGGTTTCGGGAGTCTTGGGAAGTTCCTACGAGCAGTACTTC.